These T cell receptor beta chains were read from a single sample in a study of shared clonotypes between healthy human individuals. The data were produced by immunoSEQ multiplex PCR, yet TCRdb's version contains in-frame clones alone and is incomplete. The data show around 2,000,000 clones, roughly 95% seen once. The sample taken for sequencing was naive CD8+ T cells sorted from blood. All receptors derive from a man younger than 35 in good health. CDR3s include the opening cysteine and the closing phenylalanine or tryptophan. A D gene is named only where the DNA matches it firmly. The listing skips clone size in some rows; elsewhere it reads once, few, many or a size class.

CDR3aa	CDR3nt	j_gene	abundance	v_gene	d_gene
CSVRQDEKLFF	TGCAGCGTTCGCCAAGATGAAAAACTGTTTTTT	TRBJ1-4	.	TRBV29-1	.
CASSPEDYSGELFF	TGTGCCAGCTCACCCGAAGATTATAGCGGGGAGCTGTTTTTT	TRBJ2-2	.	TRBV18	.
CASSLKQGGTEAFF	TGTGCCAGTAGTTTGAAACAGGGGGGCACTGAAGCTTTCTTT	TRBJ1-1	.	TRBV19	TRBD1
CASRDLMNTEAFF	TGTGCCAGCAGGGACCTCATGAACACTGAAGCTTTCTTT	TRBJ1-1	.	TRBV2	.
CASSLGEGIYEQYF	TGTGCCAGCAGCTTAGGCGAGGGTATCTACGAGCAGTACTTC	TRBJ2-7	.	TRBV9	.
CASSFYRTGDTDTQYF	TGTGCCAGCAGCTTTTACAGAACGGGGGATACAGATACGCAGTATTTT	TRBJ2-3	.	TRBV7-9	.
CASSLPGTSGRADEQFF	TGCGCCAGCAGCCTGCCCGGGACTAGCGGGCGAGCGGATGAGCAGTTCTTC	TRBJ2-1	.	TRBV5-1	TRBD2
CASSSPGQQNTEAFF	TGTGCCAGCAGCTCCCCGGGACAGCAGAACACTGAAGCTTTCTTT	TRBJ1-1	.	TRBV7-9	TRBD1
CASGRELGDYGYTF	TGTGCCAGCGGGCGGGAGTTGGGGGACTATGGCTACACCTTC	TRBJ1-2	.	TRBV6-5	.
CASSLALAGPDTQYF	TGTGCCAGCAGCTTAGCCCTAGCGGGCCCAGATACGCAGTATTTT	TRBJ2-3	.	TRBV7-8	TRBD2
CASSPALADTQYF	TGTGCCAGCAGTCCGGCGTTGGCAGATACGCAGTATTTT	TRBJ2-3	.	TRBV2	.
CASSLTGSYNEQFF	TGTGCCAGCAGCTTAACAGGTTCCTACAATGAGCAGTTCTTC	TRBJ2-1	.	TRBV7-3	.
CASSLIEQGRGTGELFF	TGCGCCAGCAGCTTAATAGAACAGGGTCGGGGCACCGGGGAGCTGTTTTTT	TRBJ2-2	.	TRBV5-1	.
CAISDSAGTGVTDTQYF	TGTGCCATCAGTGATTCAGCCGGGACAGGGGTTACAGATACGCAGTATTTT	TRBJ2-3	.	TRBV10-3	TRBD1
CASGGEGGAYNEQFF	TGTGCCAGTGGCGGAGAGGGGGGGGCCTACAATGAGCAGTTCTTC	TRBJ2-1	.	TRBV19	.
CASSVGQGAYEQYF	TGCGCCAGCAGCGTGGGACAGGGGGCCTACGAGCAGTACTTC	TRBJ2-7	once	TRBV5-1	TRBD1
CSVEVPTTTSYEQYF	TGCAGCGTTGAAGTCCCTACTACCACATCCTACGAGCAGTACTTC	TRBJ2-7	.	TRBV29-1	.
CASSLLAATSRYNEQFF	TGTGCCAGCAGTTTACTTGCCGCGACTAGCCGATACAATGAGCAGTTCTTC	TRBJ2-1	.	TRBV27	TRBD2
CASSPPTGTNTGELFF	TGTGCCAGCTCACCACCGACAGGGACGAACACCGGGGAGCTGTTTTTT	TRBJ2-2	.	TRBV18	TRBD1
CASSPGEAGGPIFGETQYF	TGTGCCAGCAGCCCCGGGGAAGCGGGGGGTCCTATTTTCGGGGAGACCCAGTACTTC	TRBJ2-5	.	TRBV7-9	TRBD2
CASSELGTGAFGEQYF	TGTGCCAGCAGTGAATTGGGGACAGGGGCGTTTGGGGAGCAGTACTTC	TRBJ2-7	.	TRBV6-1	TRBD1
CASSFGADTQYF	TGTGCCAGCAGCTTTGGCGCAGATACGCAGTATTTT	TRBJ2-3	.	TRBV7-9	.
CASTPGVQGRETQYF	TGTGCCAGCACCCCCGGCGTACAGGGGAGAGAGACCCAGTACTTC	TRBJ2-5	.	TRBV7-2	TRBD1
CSVNLGDTEQFF	TGCAGCGTTAACCTCGGCGACACTGAGCAGTTCTTC	TRBJ2-1	.	TRBV29-1	.
CASSLGQGRETQYF	TGTGCCAGCAGCTTGGGACAGGGGAGAGAGACCCAGTACTTC	TRBJ2-5	.	TRBV5-8	TRBD1
CASSYSTGHQETQYF	TGTGCCAGCAGTTACTCGACGGGGCACCAAGAGACCCAGTACTTC	TRBJ2-5	.	TRBV6-5	.
CASRDSFRYEQYF	TGTGCCAGCAGGGACTCATTCCGATACGAGCAGTACTTC	TRBJ2-7	once	TRBV2	.
CASSFRFTDTQYF	TGTGCCAGCAGTTTCCGCTTCACAGATACGCAGTATTTT	TRBJ2-3	.	TRBV28	.
CASSTGASYEQYF	TGTGCCAGCAGCACAGGGGCGTCCTACGAGCAGTACTTC	TRBJ2-7	.	TRBV7-9	TRBD1
CASSSPKTGQLDTEAFF	TGTGCCAGCAGCTCTCCCAAAACCGGACAGCTTGACACTGAAGCTTTCTTT	TRBJ1-1	.	TRBV7-9	.
CASSLRPQGRYGYTF	TGTGCCAGCAGCTTGAGGCCTCAGGGGAGGTATGGCTACACCTTC	TRBJ1-2	.	TRBV5-8	.
CASSLRQPTNYGYTF	TGTGCCAGCAGTCTCAGACAGCCTACTAACTATGGCTACACCTTC	TRBJ1-2	.	TRBV27	.
CASGYYPEAFF	TGTGCCAGCGGTTATTATCCTGAAGCTTTCTTT	TRBJ1-1	.	TRBV7-9	.
CASSFNTGELFF	TGCGCCAGCAGCTTTAACACCGGGGAGCTGTTTTTT	TRBJ2-2	.	TRBV5-1	.
CASSIGQTEAFF	TGTGCCAGTAGTATTGGCCAAACTGAAGCTTTCTTT	TRBJ1-1	.	TRBV19	.
CSVKRVETQYF	TGCAGCGTAAAGCGAGTGGAGACCCAGTACTTC	TRBJ2-5	.	TRBV20-1	.
CASSLSLQKNIQYF	TGTGCCAGCAGTTTATCGCTCCAGAAAAACATTCAGTACTTC	TRBJ2-4	.	TRBV27	.
CASSPGTSGPLLQETQYF	TGTGCCAGCAGCCCGGGGACTAGCGGCCCCCTACTCCAAGAGACCCAGTACTTC	TRBJ2-5	.	TRBV12-1	.
CASSIRGDSSYNSPLHF	TGTGCCAGTAGTATACGAGGGGACAGCTCGTATAATTCACCCCTCCACTTT	TRBJ1-6	.	TRBV19	TRBD1
CASSSKTHYEQYF	TGTGCCAGCAGCTCGAAGACACACTACGAGCAGTACTTC	TRBJ2-7	.	TRBV7-6	.
CASLGDSNYGYTF	TGTGCCAGCTTGGGGGATTCTAACTATGGCTACACCTTC	TRBJ1-2	.	TRBV18	.
CASSKVSSLAYTTNEQFF	TGTGCCAGCAGCAAAGTCTCCTCACTAGCGTATACCACCAATGAGCAGTTCTTC	TRBJ2-1	.	TRBV21-1	.